The 5 T cell receptor beta chains below were found in one sample sequenced in a study of spatial heterogeneity in lung cancer. Study-wide points: Tumor mutation count correlated with how many alpha and beta TCRs expanded intratumorally.

These receptors' antigens are unknown. Noted time point: sample taken at primary tumor resection. MiXCR, run by TCRdb on the 5' RACE reads, gives a single entry per CDR3 protein. The table has roughly 5,700 distinct CDR3 sequences, roughly 7.1% seen once. Sequencing used lung tumor tissue, obtained at surgery. The source of these receptors is a female donor with early-stage non-small cell lung cancer.

This clonotype has a count of ten or more. This beta chain was picked up by a library intended for alpha chains and is off target, so its count carries little meaning. The V and J genes are TRBV7-2 and TRBJ1-1, with D unresolved. The CDR3 consists of 17 residues. CDR1 SGHTA and CDR2 FQGNSA come from the germline V gene. V was shortened by 1 base and J by 1 base, with 16 bases between the two germline ends. CDR3 protein: CASSLGNGAGKNTEAFF. The CDR3 bases are TGTGCCAGCAGCTTAGGTAATGGAGCAGGAAAGAACACTGAAGCTTTCTTT.

In its sample, this clonotype ranks as medium-sized (0.01 to 0.1%). This beta chain is a stray read from a library made for alpha chains; its abundance is not meaningful. This chain connects TRBV28 to TRBJ2-7; 7 positions match TRBD2. Germline values: CDR1 MDHEN, CDR2 SYDVKM. V was pared by 6 bases and J by 2 bases, with 7 bases of the junction left unmatched. The CDR3 sequence is 14 residues long. The CDR3, as DNA: TGTGCCAGCAGCTCCGGGACTATGGCCTACGAGCAGTACTTC. Its translation: CASSSGTMAYEQYF. The variable domain in full, with the rest retrieved from reference TRBV28 and TRBJ2-7, is DVKVTQSSRYLVKRTGEKVFLECVQDMDHENMFWYRQDPGLGLRLIYFSYDVKMKEKGDIPEGYSVSREKKERFSLILESASTNQTSMYLCASSSGTMAYEQYFGPGTRLTVT.

This clonotype was picked up many times. The size of this beta chain means little, since it is a stray read in a library made for alpha chains. This sequence joins TRBV27 and TRBJ2-5; D not certain. Germline loops: CDR1 MNHEY, CDR2 SMNVEV (reference sequence). The germline V and J ends were trimmed by 3 bases and 0 bases, with 5 bases remaining between them. The CDR3 covers 13 residues. DNA for the CDR3: TGTGCCAGCAGTTTCACGTACCAAGAGACCCAGTACTTC. The encoded protein is CASSFTYQETQYF.

Judged by abundance, this clonotype is medium-sized. Being off target in a library aimed at alpha chains, this beta chain has a size of little meaning. The CDR3: CASSLASGATSTDTQYF. The CDR3 nucleotides are TGTGCCAGCAGCTTAGCGAGCGGGGCGACTAGCACAGATACGCAGTATTTT. The chain recombines TRBV7-8 with TRBJ2-3; TRBD2 matches 7 bases. V was clipped by 0 bases and J by 0 bases; unmatched bases: 6. The CDR3 spans 17 residues. CDR1 is SGHVS, CDR2 FQNEAQ, per germline.

Remarks on this clonotype: This beta chain represents an off-target read in a library built for alpha chains; its size is of limited meaning. J is TRBJ2-3 and V is TRBV28; the D is unclear. The CDR3 is made up of 12 amino acids. Germline assignment: CDR1 MDHEN and CDR2 SYDVKM. V dropped 6 bases and J dropped 2 bases, with 6 bases sitting between them. CDR3 residues: CASSSNTDTQYF. The CDR3 DNA reads TGTGCCAGCAGCTCTAACACAGATACGCAGTATTTT.